This entry lists 8 T cell receptor beta chains sequenced from one sample in a study of control samples from healthy donors and cancer patients. TCRdb's table, derived via immunoSEQ multiplex PCR, lists solely in-frame clones and lacks some. The sample holds about 120,000 clones; approximately 87% are singletons and the top ten take about 12%. The specimen was blood. These receptors all come from a man aged 25 to 40 in good health.

This chain joins TRBV5-1 and TRBJ1-2; D is perhaps TRBD1 (5 bases). The CDR3 has 15 residues. Germline-derived CDR1 and CDR2 are SGHRS and YFSETQ. V was clipped by 4 bases and J by 0 bases, with 13 bases between them. CDR3 sequence (DNA): TGCGCCAGCAGCGGGGACGGCCAAGCTAACTATGGCTACACCTTC. Translation: CASSGDGQANYGYTF. Full variable domain (remainder filled in from reference TRBV5-1 and TRBJ1-2): KAGVTQTPRYLIKTRGQQVTLSCSPISGHRSVSWYQQTPGQGLQFLFEYFSETQRNKGNFPGRFSGRQFSNSRSEMNVSTLELGDSALYLCASSGDGQANYGYTFGSGTRLTVV.

This clone was recorded a few times. Other DNA sequences in the same sample also yield this CDR3. The chain has TRBV5-1 and TRBJ2-3, with TRBD2 matching over 7 bases. After removal of 2 bases from V and 1 base from J, the junction contained 1 base not matched to a gene. The length of the CDR3 is 14 residues. Per germline, CDR1 SGHRS and CDR2 YFSETQ. DNA of the CDR3: TGCGCCAGCAGCTTAAGCGGGGGCACAGATACGCAGTATTTT. Amino acids: CASSLSGGTDTQYF. Full variable domain (missing parts from reference TRBV5-1 and TRBJ2-3): KAGVTQTPRYLIKTRGQQVTLSCSPISGHRSVSWYQQTPGQGLQFLFEYFSETQRNKGNFPGRFSGRQFSNSRSEMNVSTLELGDSALYLCASSLSGGTDTQYFGPGTRLTVL.

This chain connects TRBV30 to TRBJ2-6, with D uncertain. Trimming removed 3 bases at V and 0 bases at J, with 3 bases between. The CDR3 extends over 13 amino acids. Germline V gene lookup returns CDR1 GTSNPN and CDR2 SVGIG (reference sequence). In DNA form, the CDR3 reads TGTGCCTGGAGACTCTCTGGGGCCAACGTCCTGACTTTC. Its translation is CAWRLSGANVLTF.

The V and J genes are TRBV7-3 and TRBJ1-1; 7 bases map to TRBD1. With 3 bases clipped from V and 3 bases from J, the junction kept 10 bases outside the gene matches. CDR1 is SGHTA, CDR2 FQGTGA, per germline. The CDR3 has 16 amino acids. CDR3 sequence reads: CASSLGRTGAYTEAFF. For the CDR3, the DNA is TGTGCCAGCAGCTTGGGACGGACAGGCGCTTACACTGAAGCTTTCTTT.

CDR3: CASSQAERNGYTF. The DNA of the CDR3 is TGTGCCAGCAGCCAAGCGGAAAGGAATGGCTACACCTTC. The chain links TRBV3-1 (or the pseudogene TRBV3-2) to TRBJ1-2; D remains unclear. Trimming pared 1 base from V and 6 bases from J, leaving 9 bases between. CDR1 and CDR2 from the germline V gene are LGHDT and YNNKEL (reference sequence). This CDR3 region has 13 residues.

This chain joins TRBV7-2 and TRBJ2-3; D ambiguous. V was cut by 3 bases and J by 5 bases, with 3 bases left in between. The germline CDR1 and CDR2 sequences are SGHTA and FQGNSA. This CDR3 has 11 residues. The CDR3 here is CASSFKDTQYF. CDR3 DNA sequence: TGTGCCAGCAGCTTTAAAGATACGCAGTATTTT.

The chain is built from TRBV19 and TRBJ2-7; D is ambiguous. The CDR3 is 13 amino acids. Germline CDR1 reads LNHDA; CDR2 reads SQIVND (reference sequence). V dropped 4 bases and J dropped 2 bases, with 9 bases sitting between them. The CDR3 sequence is CASSTSRPYEQYF. CDR3 bases: TGTGCCAGTAGTACTTCTCGCCCCTACGAGCAGTACTTC.

About this clone: A read error may produce the germline difference seen at one junction end. The genes are TRBV7-3 and TRBJ2-5; the D gene is possibly TRBD1 (5 bases). Germline values: CDR1 SGHTA, CDR2 FQGTGA. The CDR3 has 12 residues. CDR3 DNA: TGTGCCAGCAGCCTTTCCCAGGGCTTGCCAAACTTC. Translation: CASSLSQGLPNF.